This record looks at one TCR beta chain sequence and its context. Germline V gene data show CDR1 as SGHRS and CDR2 as YFSETQ. The CDR3 extends over 14 amino acids. The V end was cut by 0 bases, the J end by 6 bases, with 10 bases between. The sample comes from a study of blood T cell repertoires in COVID-19. Sequenced by immunoSEQ multiplex PCR; TCRdb stores in-frame clones only, minus some. The data hold 300,000 to 450,000 clones, with about 85% observed a single time. The rearrangement uses TRBV5-1 and TRBJ2-4, with no clear D. Sequenced: peripheral blood. The receptor was isolated from a woman aged 18-30 years with acute or convalescent COVID-19. DNA for the CDR3: TGCGCCAGCAGCTTGGGGAGACTCGGAAACATTCAGTACTTC. This sequence encodes CASSLGRLGNIQYF.